The 9 T cell receptor beta chains below all came from one sample that was sequenced in a study of T cells in Graves' hyperthyroidism and ophthalmopathy. TCR beta CDR3 region amplification was performed from RNA transcripts. In the first-round RT-PCR of the TCR CDR3, the HTBI primer set was used. TCRdb analysed the multiplex PCR reads with MiXCR anew, one entry per CDR3 protein. The sample includes about 770,000 distinct CDR3 sequences, around 20% seen only once; the top ten take around 15%. Sequenced input: blood. Receptors were obtained from a woman aged 50 to 60 with Graves' hyperthyroidism that later progressed to Graves' ophthalmopathy.

The chain couples TRBV5-1 to TRBJ1-4, with a possible D match to TRBD1 (5 bases). Trimming shortened V by 4 bases and J by 8 bases, and 18 bases separated the two germline ends. The CDR3 length is 15 residues. Germline V lookup: CDR1 SGHRS, CDR2 YFSETQ. The CDR3 here is CASSTRGGGWEKLFF. The CDR3 DNA sequence: TGCGCCAGCAGCACACGTGGCGGGGGTTGGGAAAAACTGTTTTTT. The whole variable domain, remainder taken from reference TRBV5-1 and TRBJ1-4, is KAGVTQTPRYLIKTRGQQVTLSCSPISGHRSVSWYQQTPGQGLQFLFEYFSETQRNKGNFPGRFSGRQFSNSRSEMNVSTLELGDSALYLCASSTRGGGWEKLFFGSGTQLSVL.

This clonotype appeared a single time. This chain connects TRBV2 to TRBJ1-6, with D perhaps matching TRBD1 (6 bases). Germline assignment: CDR1 SNHLY and CDR2 FYNNEI. Trimming removed 6 bases at V and 13 bases at J, with 16 bases between. The CDR3 is made up of 13 amino acids. The CDR3 loop is CASRTDSESPLHF. The CDR3 DNA follows: TGTGCCAGCAGGACGGACAGCGAGTCCCCCCTCCACTTT.

The table lists this clonotype with many counts. The chain couples TRBV2 to TRBJ1-2; D is uncertain. Trimming removed 4 bases at V and 1 base at J, with 4 bases between. The germline CDR1 and CDR2 sequences are SNHLY and FYNNEI. The CDR3 loop spans 12 amino acids. The CDR3 protein is CASSGYNYGYTF. The CDR3 DNA sequence: TGTGCCAGCAGTGGTTATAACTATGGCTACACCTTC. Full variable domain (remainder filled in from reference TRBV2 and TRBJ1-2): EPEVTQTPSHQVTQMGQEVILRCVPISNHLYFYWYRQILGQKVEFLVSFYNNEISEKSEIFDDQFSVERPDGSNFTLKIRSTKLEDSAMYFCASSGYNYGYTFGSGTRLTVV.

The table lists this clonotype with many counts. This chain uses TRBV5-6 with TRBJ1-1; TRBD1 might be the D (6 bases). V was shortened by 2 bases and J by 1 base, with 12 bases between the two germline ends. Germline CDR1 is SGHDT and CDR2 is YYEEEE. The CDR3 length is 15 residues. The CDR3 coding sequence is TGTGCCAGCAGCTTTACCACAGGGCGGAACACTGAAGCTTTCTTT. Translation: CASSFTTGRNTEAFF.

Ten or more counts support this clonotype. V usage is TRBV12-3 or TRBV12-4 and J usage is TRBJ2-2; D remains ambiguous. Trimming left V 7 bases short and J 4 bases short, with 4 bases between. CDR3 length: 11 amino acids. The CDR3 region is CASTRTGELFF. CDR3 nucleotides: TGTGCCAGCACCCGCACCGGGGAGCTGTTTTTT.

This clonotype was seen repeatedly, ten times or more. The gene calls are TRBV11-2 and TRBJ1-2, with 10 positions matching TRBD1. The CDR3 is 18 amino acids. The V gene's germline CDR1 is SGHAT and CDR2 FQNNGV. V lost 0 bases and J lost 0; bases outside the gene matches: 7. CDR3 region: CASSLDLRTGGANYGYTF. CDR3 DNA: TGTGCCAGCAGCTTAGATCTTAGGACAGGGGGAGCTAACTATGGCTACACCTTC.

This clonotype was observed a few times. The chain links TRBV18 to TRBJ2-5, with TRBD1 matching 9 bases. The CDR3 extends over 15 amino acids. J was trimmed by 1 base and V by 5 bases; bases with no gene match: 5. Germline-derived CDR1 and CDR2 are KGHSH and LQKENI. The CDR3 nucleotides are TGTGCCAGCTCAACGACACAGGGGGCCCAAGAGACCCAGTACTTC. Translated: CASSTTQGAQETQYF.

This clonotype was observed a few times. V usage is TRBV27 and J usage is TRBJ1-2; 8 bases map to TRBD1. The V and J ends lost 4 bases and 5 bases, in that order; junction bases with no gene match: 9. Germline CDR1 is MNHEY and CDR2 is SMNVEV (reference sequence). CDR3 size: 15 residues. The CDR3 loop reads CASSSVGQGFYGYTF. CDR3 coding DNA: TGTGCCAGCAGTTCCGTCGGACAGGGTTTTTATGGCTACACCTTC.

This chain joins TRBV6-1 and TRBJ1-5; 8 bases fit TRBD1. The germline V gene encodes CDR1 MNHNS and CDR2 SASEGT. This CDR3 spans 15 amino acids. The V and J ends lost 8 bases and 4 bases, in that order; junction bases with no gene match: 10. CDR3 DNA sequence: TGTGCCAGCGGCCCCCCTGGGACAGGTAATCAGCCCCAGCATTTT. Amino acids: CASGPPGTGNQPQHF.